The clone carrying this T cell receptor (beta chain) was detected once. CDR1 SGHTA and CDR2 FQGNSA come from the germline V gene. Germline trimming cut 0 bases from V and 4 bases from J; bases unmatched to any gene: 6. This CDR3 spans 15 amino acids. The sample originates from a study of blood T cell repertoires in COVID-19. About the study: COVID-19 samples from acute and convalescent phases originated in the United States, Italy and Spain. The analysed material was cDNA or gDNA that came from T cells, B-cell-depleted T cells, or PBMCs.

Data came from immunoSEQ multiplex PCR; TCRdb stores just in-frame clones and leaves some out. Of about 150,000 clones listed, less than 95% were seen once; the top ten hold 0.55%. V usage is TRBV7-2 and J usage is TRBJ2-7; 7 nucleotides align to TRBD1. The sequencing sample was made of peripheral blood. The sequence derives from a man aged 50 to 59 with acute or convalescent COVID-19. The CDR3: CASSLAGTARYEQYV. In nucleotides, the CDR3 is TGTGCCAGCAGCTTAGCCGGGACAGCCCGATACGAGCAGTACGTC.